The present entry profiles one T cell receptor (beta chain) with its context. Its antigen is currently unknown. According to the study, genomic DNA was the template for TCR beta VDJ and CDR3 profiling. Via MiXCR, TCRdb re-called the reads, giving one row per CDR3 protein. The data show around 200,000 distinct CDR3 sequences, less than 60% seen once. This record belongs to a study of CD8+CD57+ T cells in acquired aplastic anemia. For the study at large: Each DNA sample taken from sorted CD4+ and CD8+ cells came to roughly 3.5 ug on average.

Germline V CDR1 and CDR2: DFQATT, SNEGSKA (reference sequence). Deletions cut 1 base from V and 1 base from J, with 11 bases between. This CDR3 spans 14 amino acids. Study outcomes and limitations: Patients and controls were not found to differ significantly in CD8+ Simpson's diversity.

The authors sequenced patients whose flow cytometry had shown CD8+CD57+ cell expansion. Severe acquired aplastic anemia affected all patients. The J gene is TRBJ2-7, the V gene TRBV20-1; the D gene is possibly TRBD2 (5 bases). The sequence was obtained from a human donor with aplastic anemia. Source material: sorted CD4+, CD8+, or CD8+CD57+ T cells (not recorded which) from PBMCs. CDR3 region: CSARAPGGSYEQYF. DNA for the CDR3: TGCAGTGCTAGAGCACCAGGCGGGTCCTACGAGCAGTACTTC.